This T cell receptor (beta chain) stems from a study of cytomegalovirus exposure and HLA in healthy donors (dated 2017 in TCRdb). In the study overall: According to a later analysis, the 120 or so validation repertoires were produced on the same platform as the 666 repertoires of the first cohort. To predict cytomegalovirus infection status, the study brought together high-throughput TCR immunosequencing, statistical association of individual TCRs with disease status, and machine learning. The study aimed to test whether signatures of past pathogen exposure could be identified by cataloging public T cell receptors. A separate validation cohort of roughly 130 different subjects was used in addition to the 666-subject first cohort.

This clone was seen once. Its antigen has not been determined. There are no base qualities to consult, and no much larger clone falls within one base. General findings and caveats noted by the study authors: Subsequent analysis determined that TCRs grouped into clusters in the first cohort also showed a tendency toward co-occurrence across the 120 or so validation repertoires, and approximately 93% of cluster scores exceeded 0. The authors suggested that the approach could potentially be extended to other disease states and immunological phenotypes. A total of 164 TCR beta chains were listed by the study as associated with cytomegalovirus. A later analysis lacked HLA typing for the validation cohort, so it scored co-occurrence in that cohort across all 110 or so repertoires. Cytomegalovirus status was reported to be diagnosed by the classifier with high specificity and sensitivity in both the original and validation cohorts. A few of the identified cytomegalovirus-associated TCR beta chains were confirmed in vitro to be specific for cytomegalovirus antigens. Most TCR sequences were seen in very few donors, while some public TCRs were found in many individuals.

The library was built by means of the immunoSEQ multiplex PCR assay. Concerning the study's data processing: A statistical classification framework was built to diagnose cytomegalovirus status from the catalog of TCR beta chain sequences. TCRdb obtained this table from immuneACCESS and retained in-frame rearrangements with V and J assigned. These tables miss some clones; where compared with another copy, unresolved V genes account for less than half of the shortfall, and the remainder is unexplained. The V and J calls and clone size come from that table; D and trimming were worked out from the DNA. The sample table shows 71,000 or so clones, and 85% to 95% are seen once. The ten largest account for approximately 2% of the sample. Separate from the roughly 630-subject first cohort, the validation cohort of 90 to 150 subjects was the group to which the donors belonged. The specimen sequenced was PBMCs. This clonotype was obtained from a woman aged 18 to 35 in good health and CMV-seronegative.

The nucleotide sequence reads TGCGCCAGCAGCTTGTTTTCGGGCGGGGGGACTGAAGCTTTCTTT. Translated, it reads CASSLFSGGGTEAFF. This sequence uses TRBV5-1 and TRBJ1-1; TRBD1 is a weak D gene call, 5 bases matching. The trim is 1 base for V and 5 bases for J, with a gap of 15 bases between the germline ends. The CDR3 sequence holds 15 residues, the cysteine and phenylalanine included. CDR3 DNA is the only sequence kept; it has 45 bases, read in frame from the first base. According to the germline V gene, CDR1 reads SGHRS and CDR2 reads YFSETQ.